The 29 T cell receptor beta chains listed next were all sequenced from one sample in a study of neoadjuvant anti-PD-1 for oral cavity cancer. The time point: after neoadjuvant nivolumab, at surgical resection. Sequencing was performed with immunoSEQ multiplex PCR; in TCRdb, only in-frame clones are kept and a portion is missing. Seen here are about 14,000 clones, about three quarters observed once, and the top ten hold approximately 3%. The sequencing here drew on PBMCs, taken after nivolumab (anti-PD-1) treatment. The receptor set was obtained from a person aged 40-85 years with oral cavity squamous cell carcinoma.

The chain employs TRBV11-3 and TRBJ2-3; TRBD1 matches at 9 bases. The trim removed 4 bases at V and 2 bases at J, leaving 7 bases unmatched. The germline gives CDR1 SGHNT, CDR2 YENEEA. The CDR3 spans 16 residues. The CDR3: CASSSGTGLFTDTQYF. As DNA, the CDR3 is TGTGCCAGCAGCTCCGGGACAGGGTTATTCACAGATACGCAGTATTTT.

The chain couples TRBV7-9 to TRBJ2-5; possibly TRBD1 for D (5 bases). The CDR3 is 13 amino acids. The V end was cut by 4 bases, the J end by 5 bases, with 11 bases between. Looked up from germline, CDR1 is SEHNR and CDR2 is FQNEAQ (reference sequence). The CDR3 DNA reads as TGTGCCAGCAGCTGGGGCCAGAGTGAGACCCAGTACTTC. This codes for CASSWGQSETQYF.

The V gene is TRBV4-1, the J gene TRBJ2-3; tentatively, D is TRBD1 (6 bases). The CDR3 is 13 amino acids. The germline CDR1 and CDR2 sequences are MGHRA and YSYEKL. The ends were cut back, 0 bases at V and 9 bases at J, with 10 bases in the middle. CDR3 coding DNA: TGCGCCAGCAGCCAAGAACTGGACAGAACGCAGTATTTT. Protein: CASSQELDRTQYF.

The CDR3 nucleotides are TGTGCCAGCAGTGGACATCAGAGTGGGGCCAACGTCCTGACTTTC. It is translated as CASSGHQSGANVLTF. J is TRBJ2-6 and V is TRBV6-1; D unresolved. Germline CDR1 reads MNHNS; CDR2 reads SASEGT. The CDR3 spans 15 residues. V was trimmed by 4 bases and J by 3 bases, leaving 10 bases between them.

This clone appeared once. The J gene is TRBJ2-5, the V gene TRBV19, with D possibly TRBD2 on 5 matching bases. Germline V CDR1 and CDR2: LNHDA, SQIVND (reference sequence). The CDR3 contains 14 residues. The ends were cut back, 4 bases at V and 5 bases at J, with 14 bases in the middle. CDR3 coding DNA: TGTGCCAGTAGTAAGTCCGGGAATCTGGAGACCCAGTACTTC. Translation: CASSKSGNLETQYF.

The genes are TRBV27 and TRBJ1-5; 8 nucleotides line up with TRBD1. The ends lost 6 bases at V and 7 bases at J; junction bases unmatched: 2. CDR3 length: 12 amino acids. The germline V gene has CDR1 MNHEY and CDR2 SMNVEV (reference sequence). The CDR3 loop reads CASRTGAQPQHF. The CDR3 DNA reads TGTGCCAGCAGGACAGGGGCCCAGCCCCAGCATTTT.

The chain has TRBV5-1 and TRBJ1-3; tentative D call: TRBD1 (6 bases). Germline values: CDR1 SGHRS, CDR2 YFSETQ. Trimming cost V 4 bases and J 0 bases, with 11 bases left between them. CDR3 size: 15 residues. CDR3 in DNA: TGCGCCAGCAGCACCGCAGGGGACTCTGGAAACACCATATATTTT. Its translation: CASSTAGDSGNTIYF.

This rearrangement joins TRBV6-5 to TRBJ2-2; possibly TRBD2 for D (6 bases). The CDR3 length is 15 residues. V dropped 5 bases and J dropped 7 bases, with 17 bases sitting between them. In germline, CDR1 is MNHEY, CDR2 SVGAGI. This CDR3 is CASSRVGGALGELFF. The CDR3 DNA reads TGTGCCAGCAGTCGGGTGGGGGGAGCCCTCGGGGAGCTGTTTTTT.

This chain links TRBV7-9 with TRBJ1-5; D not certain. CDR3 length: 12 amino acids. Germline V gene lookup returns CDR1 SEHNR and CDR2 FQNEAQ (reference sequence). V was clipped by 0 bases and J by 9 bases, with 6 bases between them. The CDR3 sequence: CASSLAGGPQHF. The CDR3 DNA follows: TGTGCCAGCAGCTTAGCTGGTGGGCCCCAGCATTTT.

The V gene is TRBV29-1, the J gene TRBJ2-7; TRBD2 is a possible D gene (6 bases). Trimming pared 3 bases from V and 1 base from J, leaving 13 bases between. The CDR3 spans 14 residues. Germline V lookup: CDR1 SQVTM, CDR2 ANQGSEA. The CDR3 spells CSVEEGTLSYEQYF. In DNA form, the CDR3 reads TGCAGCGTTGAGGAGGGAACTCTATCCTACGAGCAGTACTTC.

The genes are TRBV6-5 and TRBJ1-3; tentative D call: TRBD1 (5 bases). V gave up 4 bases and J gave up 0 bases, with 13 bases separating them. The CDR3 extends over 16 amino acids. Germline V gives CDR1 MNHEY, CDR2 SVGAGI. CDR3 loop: CASSSGRALSGNTIYF. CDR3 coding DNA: TGTGCCAGCAGTTCCGGCAGGGCCCTCTCTGGAAACACCATATATTTT.

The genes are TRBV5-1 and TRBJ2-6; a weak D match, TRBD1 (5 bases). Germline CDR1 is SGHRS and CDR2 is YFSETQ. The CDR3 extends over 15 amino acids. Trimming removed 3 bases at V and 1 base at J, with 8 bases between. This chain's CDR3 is CASSSSGSGANVLTF. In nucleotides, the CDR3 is TGCGCCAGCAGCTCGTCAGGGTCTGGGGCCAACGTCCTGACTTTC.

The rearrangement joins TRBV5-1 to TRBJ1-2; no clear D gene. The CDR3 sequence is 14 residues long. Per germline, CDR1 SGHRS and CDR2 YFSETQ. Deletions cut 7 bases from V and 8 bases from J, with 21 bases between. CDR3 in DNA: TGCGCCAGCCGCCGACGGGAGATCGGCGGGGGCTACACCTTC. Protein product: CASRRREIGGGYTF.

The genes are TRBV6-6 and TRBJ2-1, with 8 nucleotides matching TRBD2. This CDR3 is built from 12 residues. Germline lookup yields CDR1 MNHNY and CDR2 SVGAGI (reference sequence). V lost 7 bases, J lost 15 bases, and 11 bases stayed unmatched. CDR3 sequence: CASTLQAGRGFF. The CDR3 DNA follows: TGTGCCAGCACCTTACAGGCCGGGAGGGGGTTCTTC.

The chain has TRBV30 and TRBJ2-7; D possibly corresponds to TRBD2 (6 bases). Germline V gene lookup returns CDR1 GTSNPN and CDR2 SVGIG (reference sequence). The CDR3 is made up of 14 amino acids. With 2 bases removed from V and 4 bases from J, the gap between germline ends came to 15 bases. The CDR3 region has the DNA TGTGCCTGGAGTCGGGACTCGCTCGGGTACGAGCAGTACTTC. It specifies CAWSRDSLGYEQYF. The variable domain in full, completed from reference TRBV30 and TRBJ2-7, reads SQTIHQWPATLVQPVGSPLSLECTVEGTSNPNLYWYRQAAGRGLQLLFYSVGIGQISSEVPQNLSASRPQDRQFILSSKKLLLSDSGFYLCAWSRDSLGYEQYFGPGTRLTVT.

The DNA of the CDR3 is TGTGCCAGCAGCCGCTTCGACAGTGAAGCTTTCTTT. Translating it yields CASSRFDSEAFF. The chain joins TRBV11-2 to TRBJ1-1; D may be TRBD1 (5 bases). There are 12 residues in the CDR3. V lost 5 bases to trimming and J lost 7 bases, with 11 bases between them. The germline V gene encodes CDR1 SGHAT and CDR2 FQNNGV. Based on the CDR3 plus reference TRBV11-2 and TRBJ1-1, the full variable domain is EAGVAQSPRYKIIEKRQSVAFWCNPISGHATLYWYQQILGQGPKLLIQFQNNGVVDDSQLPKDRFSAERLKGVDSTLKIQPAKLEDSAVYLCASSRFDSEAFFGQGTRLTVV.

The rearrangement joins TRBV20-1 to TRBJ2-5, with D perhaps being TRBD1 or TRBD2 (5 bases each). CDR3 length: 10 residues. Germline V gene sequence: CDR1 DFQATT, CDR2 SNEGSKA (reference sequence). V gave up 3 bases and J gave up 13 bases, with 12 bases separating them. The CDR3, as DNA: TGCAGTGCTAGGGAGGACACGGTGTACTTC. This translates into CSAREDTVYF.

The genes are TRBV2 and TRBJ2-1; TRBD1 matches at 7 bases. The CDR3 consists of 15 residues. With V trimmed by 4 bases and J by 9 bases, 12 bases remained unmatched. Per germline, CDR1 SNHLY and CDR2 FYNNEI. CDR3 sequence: CASSAGTVYPGEQFF. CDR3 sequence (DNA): TGTGCCAGCAGTGCCGGGACAGTTTATCCTGGTGAGCAGTTCTTC. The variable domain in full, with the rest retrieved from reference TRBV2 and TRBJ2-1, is EPEVTQTPSHQVTQMGQEVILRCVPISNHLYFYWYRQILGQKVEFLVSFYNNEISEKSEIFDDQFSVERPDGSNFTLKIRSTKLEDSAMYFCASSAGTVYPGEQFFGPGTRLTVL.

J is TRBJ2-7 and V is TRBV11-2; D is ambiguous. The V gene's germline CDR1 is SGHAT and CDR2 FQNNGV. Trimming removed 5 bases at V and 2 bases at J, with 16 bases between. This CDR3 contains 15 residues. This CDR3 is CASSPLTASPYEQYF. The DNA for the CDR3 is TGTGCCAGCAGCCCATTAACAGCGTCCCCCTACGAGCAGTACTTC.

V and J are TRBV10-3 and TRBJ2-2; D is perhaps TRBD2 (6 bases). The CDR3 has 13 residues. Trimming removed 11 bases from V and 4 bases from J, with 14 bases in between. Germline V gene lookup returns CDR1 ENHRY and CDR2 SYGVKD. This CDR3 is CAAWGDSTGELFF. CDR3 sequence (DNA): TGTGCCGCTTGGGGGGATAGCACCGGGGAGCTGTTTTTT.

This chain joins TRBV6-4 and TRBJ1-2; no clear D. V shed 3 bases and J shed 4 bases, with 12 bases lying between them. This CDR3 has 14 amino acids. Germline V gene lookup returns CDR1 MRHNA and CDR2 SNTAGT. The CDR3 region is CASSESLGAYGYTF. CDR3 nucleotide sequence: TGTGCCAGCAGTGAGTCCCTGGGCGCCTATGGCTACACCTTC.

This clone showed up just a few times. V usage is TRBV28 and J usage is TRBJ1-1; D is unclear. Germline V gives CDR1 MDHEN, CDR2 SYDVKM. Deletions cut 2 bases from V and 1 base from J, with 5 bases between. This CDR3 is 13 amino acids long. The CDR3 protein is CASSLLGNTEAFF. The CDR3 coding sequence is TGTGCCAGCAGTTTACTTGGGAACACTGAAGCTTTCTTT.

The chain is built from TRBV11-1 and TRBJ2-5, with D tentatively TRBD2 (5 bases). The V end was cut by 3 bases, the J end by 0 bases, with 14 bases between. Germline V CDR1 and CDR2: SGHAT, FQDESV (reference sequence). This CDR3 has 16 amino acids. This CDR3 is CASSFGSGGYQETQYF. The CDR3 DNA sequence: TGTGCCAGCAGCTTCGGCTCGGGCGGGTACCAAGAGACCCAGTACTTC.

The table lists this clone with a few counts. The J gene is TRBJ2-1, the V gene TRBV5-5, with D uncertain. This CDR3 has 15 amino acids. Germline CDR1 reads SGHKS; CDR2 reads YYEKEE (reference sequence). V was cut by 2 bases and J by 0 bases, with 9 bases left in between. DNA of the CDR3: TGTGCCAGCAGCTTCGACGGAAGCTCCTACAATGAGCAGTTCTTC. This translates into CASSFDGSSYNEQFF.

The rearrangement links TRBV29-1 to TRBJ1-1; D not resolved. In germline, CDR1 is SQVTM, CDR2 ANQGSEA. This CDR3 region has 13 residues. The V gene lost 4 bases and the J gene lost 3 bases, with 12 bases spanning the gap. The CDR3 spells CSVVGLVDTEAFF. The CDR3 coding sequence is TGCAGCGTTGTTGGGTTAGTTGACACTGAAGCTTTCTTT.

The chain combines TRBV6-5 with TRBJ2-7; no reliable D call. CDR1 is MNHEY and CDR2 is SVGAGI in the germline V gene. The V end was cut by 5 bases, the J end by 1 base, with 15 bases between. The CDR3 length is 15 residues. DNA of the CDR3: TGTGCCAGCAGTCAAGTATCCCGGGCGTCCTACGAGCAGTACTTC. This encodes CASSQVSRASYEQYF.

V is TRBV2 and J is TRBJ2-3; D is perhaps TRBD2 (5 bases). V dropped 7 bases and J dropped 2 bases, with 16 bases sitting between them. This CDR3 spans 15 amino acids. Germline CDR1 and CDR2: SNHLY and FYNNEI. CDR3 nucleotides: TGTGCCAGCAACCCCACCCCTAGCAACACAGATACGCAGTATTTT. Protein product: CASNPTPSNTDTQYF.

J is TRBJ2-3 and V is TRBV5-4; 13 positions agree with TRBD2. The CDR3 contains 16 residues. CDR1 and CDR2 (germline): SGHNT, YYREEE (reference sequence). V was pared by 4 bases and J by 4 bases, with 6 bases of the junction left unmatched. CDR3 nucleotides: TGTGCCAGCAGCCCTAGGACTAGCGGGAGTTCAGATACGCAGTATTTT. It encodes CASSPRTSGSSDTQYF.

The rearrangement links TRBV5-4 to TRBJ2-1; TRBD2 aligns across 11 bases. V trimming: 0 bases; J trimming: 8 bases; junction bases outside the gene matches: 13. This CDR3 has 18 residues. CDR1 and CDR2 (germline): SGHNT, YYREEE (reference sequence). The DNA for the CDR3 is TGTGCCAGCAGCTTGGCCTTGACTAGCGGGAACAGGGGCTATGAGCAGTTCTTC. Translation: CASSLALTSGNRGYEQFF.